One T cell receptor beta chain is described in this entry. Its target is not known. The data were obtained in a study of early T cells in non-severe SARS-CoV-2 infection. Overall study: Sequenced bulk RNA came from whole blood that was unsorted, and chains were unpaired. Study results and caveats: Matching against VDJdb likely underestimated virus-specific expansions, favoring anti-spike CD8.

Individual cDNA molecules carried attached unique molecular identifiers. One entry per CDR3 protein results from TCRdb running MiXCR on the 5' RACE reads. The table shows 30,000 to 35,000 distinct CDR3 sequences, with around 7% occurring only once. This CDR3 is 15 amino acids long. Germline V gene sequence: CDR1 SGHNT, CDR2 YYREEE (reference sequence). Trimming removed 0 bases at V and 0 bases at J, with 7 bases between. The origin of this receptor is an adult who was a healthcare worker with PCR-confirmed SARS-CoV-2 infection or an uninfected control (not recorded which). V usage is TRBV5-4 and J usage is TRBJ2-1; no definite D call. The sample was whole blood. CDR3 in amino acids: CASSLASYSYNEQFF. The CDR3 DNA reads TGTGCCAGCAGCTTGGCCTCTTACTCCTACAATGAGCAGTTCTTC.